This T cell receptor (beta chain) emerged from a study of control samples from healthy donors and cancer patients. Germline V lookup: CDR1 KGHDR, CDR2 SFDVKD. Trimming took off 4 bases at V and 4 bases at J, with 19 bases between the two ends. The CDR3 contains 17 residues. Sequenced by immunoSEQ multiplex PCR; TCRdb stores in-frame clones only, minus some. Of 90,000 to 150,000 clones listed, 88% are singletons. Sequencing used blood. This chain uses TRBV24-1 with TRBJ2-1, with D perhaps assigned TRBD1 or TRBD2 (5 bases each). This receptor was identified in a man aged 35 to 55 in good health. The CDR3 protein is CATSDHEGPGVYNEQFF. The CDR3 DNA reads TGTGCCACCAGTGACCACGAGGGACCTGGTGTTTACAATGAGCAGTTCTTC.